What follows is one T cell receptor beta chain and its context. Its cognate antigen is unknown. These data are taken from a study of cytomegalovirus exposure and HLA in healthy donors. Primers for the PCR totalled 60 Vbeta and 13 Jbeta. Using immunoSEQ multiplex PCR, the repertoire was profiled, and TCRdb retains in-frame clones only, with some absent. The repertoire holds some 110,000 clones, with more than 60% as singletons. Broader study findings: Reportedly, cytomegalovirus status was diagnosed with high sensitivity and specificity. There was a cluster of highly shared sequence variants that was likely a sequencing artifact.

What was sequenced was PBMCs. The sequence came from a man in his forties in good health and CMV-seronegative.

Here the CDR3 reads CASSEGGSSTDTQYF. The CDR3 DNA sequence: TGTGCCAGCAGTGAAGGAGGCAGCAGCACAGATACGCAGTATTTT. The rearrangement links TRBV6-1 to TRBJ2-3; unclear D gene. CDR3 length: 15 residues. Germline CDR1 and CDR2: MNHNS and SASEGT. V was pared by 1 base and J by 0 bases, with 8 bases between.